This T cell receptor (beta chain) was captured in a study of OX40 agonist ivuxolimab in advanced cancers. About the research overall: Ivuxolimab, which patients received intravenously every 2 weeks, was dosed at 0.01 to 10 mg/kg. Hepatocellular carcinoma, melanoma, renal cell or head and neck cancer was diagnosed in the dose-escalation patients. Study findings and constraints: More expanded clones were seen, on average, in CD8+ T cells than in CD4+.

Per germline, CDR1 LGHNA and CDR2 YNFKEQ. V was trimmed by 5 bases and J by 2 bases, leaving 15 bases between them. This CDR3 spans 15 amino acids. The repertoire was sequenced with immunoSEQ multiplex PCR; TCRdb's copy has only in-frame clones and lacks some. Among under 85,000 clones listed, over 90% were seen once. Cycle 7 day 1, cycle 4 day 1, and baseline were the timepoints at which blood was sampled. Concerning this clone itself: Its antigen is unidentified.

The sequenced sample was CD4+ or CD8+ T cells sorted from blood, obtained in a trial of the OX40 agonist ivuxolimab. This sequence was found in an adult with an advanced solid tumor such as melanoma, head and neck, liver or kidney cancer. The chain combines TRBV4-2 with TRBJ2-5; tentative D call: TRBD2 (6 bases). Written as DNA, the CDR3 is TGTGCCAGCAGCAACGCCGGGACTTATCAAGAGACCCAGTACTTC. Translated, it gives CASSNAGTYQETQYF.